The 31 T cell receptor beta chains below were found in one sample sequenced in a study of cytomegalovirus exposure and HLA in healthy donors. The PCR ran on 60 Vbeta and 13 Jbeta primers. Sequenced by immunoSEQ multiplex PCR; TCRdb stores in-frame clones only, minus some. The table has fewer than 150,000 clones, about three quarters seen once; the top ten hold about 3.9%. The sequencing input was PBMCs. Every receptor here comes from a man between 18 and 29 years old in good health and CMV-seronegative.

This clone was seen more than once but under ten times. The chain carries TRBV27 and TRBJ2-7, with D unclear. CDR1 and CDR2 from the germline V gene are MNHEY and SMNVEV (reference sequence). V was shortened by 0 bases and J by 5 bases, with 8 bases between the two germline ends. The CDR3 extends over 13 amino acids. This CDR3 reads CASSLSPPDEQYF. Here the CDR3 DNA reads TGTGCCAGCAGTTTATCCCCTCCAGACGAGCAGTACTTC.

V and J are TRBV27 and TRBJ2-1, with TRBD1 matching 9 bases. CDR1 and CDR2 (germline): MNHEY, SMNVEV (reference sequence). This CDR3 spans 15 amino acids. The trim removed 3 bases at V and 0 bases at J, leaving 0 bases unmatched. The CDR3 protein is CASSLTGGSYNEQFF. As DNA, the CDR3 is TGTGCCAGCAGTTTGACAGGGGGCTCCTACAATGAGCAGTTCTTC.

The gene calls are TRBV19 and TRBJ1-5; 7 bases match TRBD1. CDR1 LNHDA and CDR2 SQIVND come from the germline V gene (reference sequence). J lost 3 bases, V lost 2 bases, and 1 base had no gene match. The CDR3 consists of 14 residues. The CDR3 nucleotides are TGTGCCAGTAGTATACAGGGGGACAATCAGCCCCAGCATTTT. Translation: CASSIQGDNQPQHF.

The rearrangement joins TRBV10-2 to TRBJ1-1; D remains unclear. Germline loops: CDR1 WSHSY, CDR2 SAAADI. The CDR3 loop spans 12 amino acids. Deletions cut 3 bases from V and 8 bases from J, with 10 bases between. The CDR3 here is CASSDNEPEAFF. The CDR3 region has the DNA TGCGCCAGCAGTGATAATGAGCCCGAAGCTTTCTTT.

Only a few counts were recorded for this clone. The CDR3 here is CASSLALNTEAFF. In DNA, the CDR3 is TGTGCCAGCAGCTTGGCTCTGAACACTGAAGCTTTCTTT. V and J are TRBV5-6 and TRBJ1-1; D gene unclear. The CDR3 is made up of 13 amino acids. Germline V gene sequence: CDR1 SGHDT, CDR2 YYEEEE. The V end lost 0 bases, the J end lost 0 bases, and 3 bases lay between the germline ends.

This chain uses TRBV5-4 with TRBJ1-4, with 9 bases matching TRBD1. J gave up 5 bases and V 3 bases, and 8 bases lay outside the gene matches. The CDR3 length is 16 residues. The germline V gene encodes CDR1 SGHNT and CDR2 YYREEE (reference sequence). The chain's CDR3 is CASSSTRDRENEKLFF. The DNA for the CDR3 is TGTGCCAGCAGCTCGACTCGGGACAGGGAGAATGAAAAACTGTTTTTT.

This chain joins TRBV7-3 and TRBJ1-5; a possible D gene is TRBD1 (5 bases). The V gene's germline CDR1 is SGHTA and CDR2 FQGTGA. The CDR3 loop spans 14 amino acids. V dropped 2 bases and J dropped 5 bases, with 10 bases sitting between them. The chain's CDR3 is CASSLGPGDQPQHF. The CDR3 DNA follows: TGTGCCAGCAGCTTAGGTCCGGGGGATCAGCCCCAGCATTTT.

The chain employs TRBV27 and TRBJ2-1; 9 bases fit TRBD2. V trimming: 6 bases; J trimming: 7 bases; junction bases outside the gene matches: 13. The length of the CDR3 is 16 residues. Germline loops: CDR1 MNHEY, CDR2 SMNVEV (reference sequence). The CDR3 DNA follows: TGTGCCAGCAGACTACGGTTGGGACTAGCAGGTAATGAGCAGTTCTTC. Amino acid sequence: CASRLRLGLAGNEQFF.

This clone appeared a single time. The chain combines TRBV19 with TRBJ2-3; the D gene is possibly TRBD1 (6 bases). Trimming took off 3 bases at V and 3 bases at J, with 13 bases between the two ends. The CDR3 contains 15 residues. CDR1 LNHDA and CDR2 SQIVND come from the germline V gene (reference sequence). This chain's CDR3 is CASSISGVVTDTQYF. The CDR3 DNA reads TGTGCCAGTAGTATTTCAGGGGTGGTGACAGATACGCAGTATTTT.

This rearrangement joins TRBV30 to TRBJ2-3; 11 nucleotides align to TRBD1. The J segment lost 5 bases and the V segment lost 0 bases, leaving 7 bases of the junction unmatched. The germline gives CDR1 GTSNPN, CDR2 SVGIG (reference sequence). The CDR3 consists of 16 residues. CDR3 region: CAWSVRGQGVVDTQYF. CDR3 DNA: TGTGCCTGGAGTGTACGGGGACAGGGGGTGGTAGATACGCAGTATTTT.

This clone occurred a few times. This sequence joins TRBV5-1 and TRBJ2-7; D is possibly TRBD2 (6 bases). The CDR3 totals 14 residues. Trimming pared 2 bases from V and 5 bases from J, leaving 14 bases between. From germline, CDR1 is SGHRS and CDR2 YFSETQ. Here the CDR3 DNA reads TGCGCCAGCAGCTTCGGGGGAACCTTAAACGAGCAGTACTTC. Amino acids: CASSFGGTLNEQYF.

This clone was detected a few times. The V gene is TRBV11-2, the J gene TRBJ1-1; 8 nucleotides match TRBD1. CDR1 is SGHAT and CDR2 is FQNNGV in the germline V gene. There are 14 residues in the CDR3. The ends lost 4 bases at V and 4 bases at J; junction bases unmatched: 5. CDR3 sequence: CASSSGTGRTEAFF. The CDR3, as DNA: TGTGCCAGCAGCTCGGGGACAGGTCGCACTGAAGCTTTCTTT.

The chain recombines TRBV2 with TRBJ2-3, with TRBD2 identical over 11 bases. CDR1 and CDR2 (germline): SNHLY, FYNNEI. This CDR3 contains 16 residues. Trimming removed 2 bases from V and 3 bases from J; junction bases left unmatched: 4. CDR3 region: CASSELAGGRTDTQYF. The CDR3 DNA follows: TGTGCCAGCAGTGAATTAGCGGGGGGGCGGACAGATACGCAGTATTTT.

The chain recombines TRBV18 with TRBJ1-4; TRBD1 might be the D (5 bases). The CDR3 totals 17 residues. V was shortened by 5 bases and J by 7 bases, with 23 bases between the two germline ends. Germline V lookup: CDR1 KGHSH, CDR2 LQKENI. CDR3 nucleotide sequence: TGTGCCAGCTCATCCAACTCCTTCGCCGCAAGGGGTGAAAAACTGTTTTTT. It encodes CASSSNSFAARGEKLFF.

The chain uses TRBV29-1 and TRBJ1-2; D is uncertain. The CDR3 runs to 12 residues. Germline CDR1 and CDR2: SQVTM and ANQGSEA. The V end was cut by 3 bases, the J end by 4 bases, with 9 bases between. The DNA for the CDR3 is TGCAGCGTTGAGCCAGAATCCTATGGCTACACCTTC. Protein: CSVEPESYGYTF.

The CDR3 reads CASSPRGPYGYTF. CDR3 DNA: TGTGCCAGCAGTCCCAGGGGCCCTTATGGCTACACCTTC. The chain uses TRBV27 and TRBJ1-2; tentative D call: TRBD1 (6 bases). Between the trimmed V and J ends, which lost 5 bases and 5 bases, there was a span of 12 bases. CDR1 and CDR2 (germline): MNHEY, SMNVEV (reference sequence). The CDR3 totals 13 residues.

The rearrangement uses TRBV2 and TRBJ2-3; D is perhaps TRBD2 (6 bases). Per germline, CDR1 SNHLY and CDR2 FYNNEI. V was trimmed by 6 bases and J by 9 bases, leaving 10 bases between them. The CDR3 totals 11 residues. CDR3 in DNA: TGTGCCAGCAGCGGGGAGGCAACGCAGTATTTT. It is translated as CASSGEATQYF.

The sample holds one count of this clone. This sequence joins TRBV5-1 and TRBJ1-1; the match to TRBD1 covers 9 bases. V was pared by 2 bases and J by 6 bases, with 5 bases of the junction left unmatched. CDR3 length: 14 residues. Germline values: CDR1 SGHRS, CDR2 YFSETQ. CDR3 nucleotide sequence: TGCGCCAGCAGCTTCACGGACAGGGGAGCTGAAGCTTTCTTT. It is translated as CASSFTDRGAEAFF.

The chain's CDR3 is CASRLQEFSNQPQHF. The CDR3 nucleotides read TGTGCCAGCAGGTTACAGGAGTTTAGCAATCAGCCCCAGCATTTT. The V and J genes are TRBV6-5 and TRBJ1-5; weak D call: TRBD1 (5 bases). CDR3 length: 15 residues. CDR1 is MNHEY and CDR2 is SVGAGI in the germline V gene. Trimming stripped 6 bases from V and 0 bases from J, with 12 bases between.

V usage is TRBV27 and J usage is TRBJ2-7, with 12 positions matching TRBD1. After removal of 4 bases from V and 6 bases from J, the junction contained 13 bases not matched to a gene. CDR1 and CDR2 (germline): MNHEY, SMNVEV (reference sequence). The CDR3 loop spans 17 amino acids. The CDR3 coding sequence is TGTGCCAGCAGTTCCGAAATAACCGGGACAGGGGGCCGCGAGCAGTACTTC. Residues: CASSSEITGTGGREQYF.

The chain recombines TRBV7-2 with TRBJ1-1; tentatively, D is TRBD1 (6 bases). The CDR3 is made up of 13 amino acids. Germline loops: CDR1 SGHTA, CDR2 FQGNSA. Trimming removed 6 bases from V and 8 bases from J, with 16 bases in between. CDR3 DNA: TGTGCCAGCAGTAAAGGGGGTCTGAAAGAAGCTTTCTTT. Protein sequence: CASSKGGLKEAFF.

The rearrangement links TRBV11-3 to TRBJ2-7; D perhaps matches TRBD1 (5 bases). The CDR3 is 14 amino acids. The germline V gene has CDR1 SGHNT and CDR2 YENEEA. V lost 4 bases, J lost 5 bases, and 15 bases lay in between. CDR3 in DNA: TGTGCCAGCAGCTCCTTAATCGGCAGGGACGAGCAGTACTTC. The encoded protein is CASSSLIGRDEQYF.

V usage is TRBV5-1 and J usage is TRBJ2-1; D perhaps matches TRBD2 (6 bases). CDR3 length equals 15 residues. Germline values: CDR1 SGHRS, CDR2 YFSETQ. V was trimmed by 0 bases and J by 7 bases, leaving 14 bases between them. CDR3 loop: CASSLAGEWNNEQFF. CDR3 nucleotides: TGCGCCAGCAGCTTGGCGGGGGAGTGGAATAATGAGCAGTTCTTC.

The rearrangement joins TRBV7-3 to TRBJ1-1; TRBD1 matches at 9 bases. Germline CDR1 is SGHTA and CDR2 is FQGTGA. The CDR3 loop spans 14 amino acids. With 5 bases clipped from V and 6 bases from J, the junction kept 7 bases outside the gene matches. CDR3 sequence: CASSLGQGMAEAFF. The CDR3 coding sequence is TGTGCCAGCAGCCTCGGACAGGGGATGGCTGAAGCTTTCTTT.

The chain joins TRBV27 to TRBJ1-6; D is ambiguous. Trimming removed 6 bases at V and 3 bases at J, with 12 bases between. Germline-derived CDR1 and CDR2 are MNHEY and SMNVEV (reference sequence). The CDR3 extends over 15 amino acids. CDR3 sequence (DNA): TGTGCCAGCAGCCGACCCCACAGCTATAATTCACCCCTCCACTTT. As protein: CASSRPHSYNSPLHF.

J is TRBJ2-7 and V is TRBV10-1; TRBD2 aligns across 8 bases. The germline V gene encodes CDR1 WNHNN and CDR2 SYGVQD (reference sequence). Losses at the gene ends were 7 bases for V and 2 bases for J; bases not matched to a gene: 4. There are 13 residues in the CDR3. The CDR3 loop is CASTPAGAYEQYF. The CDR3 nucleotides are TGCGCCAGCACACCAGCGGGAGCCTACGAGCAGTACTTC.

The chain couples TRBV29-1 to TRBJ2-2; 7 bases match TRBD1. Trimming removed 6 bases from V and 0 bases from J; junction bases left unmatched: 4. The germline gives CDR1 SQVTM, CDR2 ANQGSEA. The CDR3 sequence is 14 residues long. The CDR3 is CSVGGQANTGELFF. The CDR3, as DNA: TGCAGCGTCGGCGGACAGGCGAACACCGGGGAGCTGTTTTTT.

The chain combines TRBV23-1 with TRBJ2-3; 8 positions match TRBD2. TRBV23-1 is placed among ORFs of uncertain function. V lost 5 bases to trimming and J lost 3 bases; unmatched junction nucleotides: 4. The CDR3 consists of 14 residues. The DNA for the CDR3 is TGCGCCAGCAGTGCGGGGGGCTTGACAGATACGCAGTATTTT. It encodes CASSAGGLTDTQYF.

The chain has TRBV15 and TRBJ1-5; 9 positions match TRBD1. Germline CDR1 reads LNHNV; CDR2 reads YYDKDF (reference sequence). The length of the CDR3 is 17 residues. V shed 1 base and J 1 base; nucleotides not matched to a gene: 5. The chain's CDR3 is CATSRGGTGSSNQPQHF. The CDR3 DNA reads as TGTGCCACCAGCAGAGGGGGGACAGGGTCGAGCAATCAGCCCCAGCATTTT.

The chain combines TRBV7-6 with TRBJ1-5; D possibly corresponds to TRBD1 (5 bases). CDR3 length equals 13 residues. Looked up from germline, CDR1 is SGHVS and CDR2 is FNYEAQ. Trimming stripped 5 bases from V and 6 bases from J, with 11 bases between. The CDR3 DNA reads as TGTGCCAGCAGCCAGGGTTCTATTCAGCCCCAGCATTTT. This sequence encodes CASSQGSIQPQHF.

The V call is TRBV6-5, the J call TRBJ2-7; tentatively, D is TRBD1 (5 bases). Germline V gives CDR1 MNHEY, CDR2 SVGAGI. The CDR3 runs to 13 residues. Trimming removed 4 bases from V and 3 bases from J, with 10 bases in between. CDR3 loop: CASSLGHLYEQYF. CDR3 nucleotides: TGTGCCAGCAGTTTAGGACATCTCTACGAGCAGTACTTC.